Listed here are 19 T cell receptor beta chains from one sample, sequenced in a study of shared clonotypes between healthy human individuals (dated by TCRdb to about 2020). Library prep was done by the immunoSEQ multiplex PCR assay. What TCRdb holds here is the immuneACCESS table cut down to in-frame rearrangements. Part of the clones is not present; checked against another copy, under half of the missing clones reflect an unresolved V gene, and the others are unexplained. Here the sample has over a million clones; 75% to 85% occur a single time. The top ten clones comprise more than 0.45% of the sample. Sequencing was performed on memory CD4+ T cells from PBMCs. The cell subset or site label, read with the paper, signifies: CD45RA-negative fraction. Source of these receptors: a man younger than 35 in good health. Some clones in this sample may be carry-over from other donors' samples.

The rearrangement links TRBV5-1 to TRBJ2-1; 7 nucleotides align to TRBD1. In germline, CDR1 is SGHRS, CDR2 YFSETQ. The CDR3 has 15 amino acids. V shed 3 bases, J shed 3 bases, and the junction held 6 bases outside the gene matches. In DNA form, the CDR3 reads TGCGCCAGCAGCTCCACAGGGGTATACTACAATGAGCAGTTCTTC. Encoded protein: CASSSTGVYYNEQFF.

This clone was seen a few times. The identical CDR3 is also encoded by other nucleotide sequences in the sample. CDR3 protein: CASRTGQGSNQPQHF. The CDR3 DNA reads as TGTGCCAGTAGGACGGGACAGGGGAGCAATCAGCCCCAGCATTTT. The chain uses TRBV19 and TRBJ1-5, with 10 bases lining up with TRBD1. With 6 bases clipped from V and 1 base from J, the junction kept 3 bases outside the gene matches. The germline V gene has CDR1 LNHDA and CDR2 SQIVND (reference sequence). This CDR3 contains 15 residues.

This chain joins TRBV7-7 and TRBJ2-1; no reliable D call. The V and J ends lost 5 bases and 10 bases respectively, with 15 bases between them. Germline V gives CDR1 SSHAT, CDR2 FNYEAQ (reference sequence). The CDR3 sequence is 13 residues long. CDR3 sequence reads: CASSLDSGGEQFF. The DNA for the CDR3 is TGTGCCAGCAGCCTTGATAGTGGTGGAGAGCAGTTCTTC.

The V and J genes are TRBV7-9 and TRBJ1-3; no reliable D call. This CDR3 has 14 residues. The germline V gene encodes CDR1 SEHNR and CDR2 FQNEAQ (reference sequence). The V and J ends lost 3 bases and 0 bases respectively, with 6 bases between them. The CDR3 protein is CASSFGSSGNTIYF. The CDR3 nucleotides are TGTGCCAGCAGCTTCGGGAGCTCTGGAAACACCATATATTTT.

The chain combines TRBV7-9 with TRBJ2-7, with TRBD1 matching over 7 bases. This CDR3 has 12 residues. The ends lost 5 bases at V and 10 bases at J; junction bases unmatched: 8. CDR1 is SEHNR and CDR2 is FQNEAQ in the germline V gene (reference sequence). Here the CDR3 reads CASSRTGGGQYF. In nucleotides, the CDR3 is TGTGCCAGCAGCCGGACAGGTGGAGGACAGTACTTC.

The gene calls are TRBV7-9 and TRBJ1-1, with a weak D call TRBD1 (6 bases). Germline CDR1 is SEHNR and CDR2 is FQNEAQ (reference sequence). The CDR3 contains 13 residues. The germline V and J ends were trimmed by 4 bases and 3 bases, with 9 bases remaining between them. The CDR3 loop is CASSWTEDTEAFF. The CDR3, as DNA: TGTGCCAGCAGCTGGACAGAGGACACTGAAGCTTTCTTT.

The chain recombines TRBV19 with TRBJ1-3, with no clear D. The CDR3 consists of 17 residues. V was clipped by 3 bases and J by 4 bases, with 19 bases between them. The germline V gene encodes CDR1 LNHDA and CDR2 SQIVND (reference sequence). The CDR3 loop reads CASSIVLGGPGGNTIYF. In DNA form, the CDR3 reads TGTGCCAGTAGTATTGTTCTCGGAGGGCCGGGCGGAAACACCATATATTTT.

The chain has TRBV7-3 and TRBJ1-1; D is possibly TRBD1 (5 bases). Trimming pared 8 bases from V and 0 bases from J, leaving 13 bases between. CDR3 size: 14 residues. Germline V gives CDR1 SGHTA, CDR2 FQGTGA. In nucleotides, the CDR3 is TGTGCCAGCGGGCCAGGGAACATGAACACTGAAGCTTTCTTT. Translation gives CASGPGNMNTEAFF. The variable domain in full, with the rest retrieved from reference TRBV7-3 and TRBJ1-1, is GAGVSQTPSNKVTEKGKYVELRCDPISGHTALYWYRQSLGQGPEFLIYFQGTGAADDSGLPNDRFFAVRPEGSVSTLKIQRTERGDSAVYLCASGPGNMNTEAFFGQGTRLTVV.

This clone showed up just a few times. The chain joins TRBV4-1 to TRBJ2-3; TRBD2 is a possible D gene (6 bases). Per the germline V gene, CDR1 is MGHRA and CDR2 is YSYEKL. The ends were cut back, 4 bases at V and 4 bases at J, with 21 bases in the middle. This CDR3 is built from 17 residues. CDR3 nucleotides: TGCGCCAGCAGCCCCGATCGGGGGAGAGGATTTGCAGATACGCAGTATTTT. As protein: CASSPDRGRGFADTQYF.

The CDR3 region is CAIIREGDYEQYF. The CDR3 DNA follows: TGTGCCATCATCCGGGAGGGGGACTACGAGCAGTACTTC. V is TRBV10-3 and J is TRBJ2-7, with 8 bases aligning to TRBD2. With V trimmed by 7 bases and J by 3 bases, 5 bases remained unmatched. The length of the CDR3 is 13 residues. Germline V lookup: CDR1 ENHRY, CDR2 SYGVKD.

V is TRBV2 and J is TRBJ1-5; D remains unclear. Looked up from germline, CDR1 is SNHLY and CDR2 is FYNNEI. V shed 6 bases and J shed 3 bases, with 9 bases lying between them. The CDR3 is made up of 13 amino acids. CDR3 sequence (DNA): TGTGCCAGCAGACCTTTGTCCAATCAGCCCCAGCATTTT. Its translation: CASRPLSNQPQHF.

J is TRBJ2-1 and V is TRBV10-1; the match to TRBD2 covers 11 bases. In germline, CDR1 is WNHNN, CDR2 SYGVQD (reference sequence). J was trimmed by 9 bases and V by 2 bases; bases with no gene match: 12. The CDR3 spans 17 residues. In nucleotides, the CDR3 is TGCGCCAGCAGTGAGGCTAGCGGGAGGACCCGGCAGGGTGAGCAGTTCTTC. This codes for CASSEASGRTRQGEQFF.

CDR3 protein: CASSLGTGNPDTQYF. The CDR3 DNA is TGTGCCAGCAGCTTAGGGACAGGGAACCCAGATACGCAGTATTTT. The genes are TRBV11-1 and TRBJ2-3; 8 bases map to TRBD1. This CDR3 is 15 amino acids long. CDR1 and CDR2 from the germline V gene are SGHAT and FQDESV (reference sequence). The ends lost 1 base at V and 4 bases at J; junction bases unmatched: 4.

This clone was picked up a small number of times. The same CDR3 arises from other DNA sequences in this sample as well. The chain joins TRBV5-1 to TRBJ2-5; 10 nucleotides align to TRBD2. Unmatched junction bases numbered 4, after V lost 4 bases and J lost 1 base. Germline V gives CDR1 SGHRS, CDR2 YFSETQ. The CDR3 covers 15 residues. CDR3 in amino acids: CASSRWTSGQETQYF. The CDR3 bases are TGCGCCAGCAGCCGATGGACTAGCGGCCAAGAGACCCAGTACTTC.

With respect to this clone: The germline gene is not matched at one end of the junction; a read error may be the cause. The chain links TRBV29-1 to TRBJ2-4; the match to TRBD2 covers 7 bases. The length of the CDR3 is 13 residues. Germline V gene sequence: CDR1 SQVTM, CDR2 ANQGSEA. Here the CDR3 DNA reads TGCAGCGTTGAGGGAGGGTTAAAAAGCATTCAGTACTTC. Translation gives CSVEGGLKSIQYF.

V gene TRBV5-1 combines with J gene TRBJ1-5, with 9 bases lining up with TRBD1. CDR1 SGHRS and CDR2 YFSETQ come from the germline V gene. V gave up 3 bases and J gave up 3 bases; unmatched junction bases: 7. This CDR3 has 16 amino acids. The CDR3 coding sequence is TGCGCCAGCAGCTGGAGGGGACAGGGATTCAATCAGCCCCAGCATTTT. Translation: CASSWRGQGFNQPQHF.

The genes are TRBV7-9 and TRBJ1-2; no definite D call. V was shortened by 8 bases and J by 3 bases, with 13 bases between the two germline ends. From germline, CDR1 is SEHNR and CDR2 FQNEAQ (reference sequence). The CDR3 runs 13 residues. The DNA of the CDR3 is TGTGCCAGCGCGGGAGGTCTACACTATGGCTACACCTTC. Translation gives CASAGGLHYGYTF.

The V and J genes are TRBV10-3 and TRBJ2-7; 7 nucleotides line up with TRBD1. Germline CDR1 ENHRY, CDR2 SYGVKD. J gave up 3 bases and V 5 bases, and 4 bases lay outside the gene matches. The CDR3 covers 13 residues. For the CDR3, the DNA is TGTGCCATCAGTCCGGACAGGCTCTACGAGCAGTACTTC. It encodes CAISPDRLYEQYF.

The chain carries TRBV19 and TRBJ2-6; TRBD1 or TRBD2 may be the D gene (6 bases each). This CDR3 comprises 15 residues. The germline CDR1 and CDR2 sequences are LNHDA and SQIVND (reference sequence). V lost 4 bases and J lost 2, with 9 bases in between. The CDR3 region has the DNA TGTGCCAGTAGTAACAGGGAGGCTGGGGCCAACGTCCTGACTTTC. Protein product: CASSNREAGANVLTF.